Listed here are 23 T cell receptor beta chains from one sample, sequenced in a study of T cells in Graves' hyperthyroidism and ophthalmopathy. RNA transcripts served as the template for amplifying TCR beta CDR3 regions. The primer set for the first-round RT-PCR of the TCR CDR3 was HTBI. TCRdb reprocessed the multiplex PCR reads via MiXCR and lists one record per CDR3 protein. The sample holds some 420,000 distinct CDR3 sequences; roughly 13% are singletons and the top ten take around 5.3%. The source material was blood. These TCRs come from a woman younger than 35 with Graves' hyperthyroidism.

This clonotype has only one observation. A much bigger clone sits one base away, suggesting this may be a read error. This chain joins TRBV20-1 and TRBJ2-5, with D unresolved. Deletions cut 2 bases from V and 2 bases from J, with 12 bases between. Germline lookup yields CDR1 DFQATT and CDR2 SNEGSKA (reference sequence). The CDR3 contains 14 residues. The CDR3 DNA follows: TGCAGTGCTAGATCGGCAGACCTGCAAGAGACCCAGTACTTC. Its protein is CSARSADLQETQYF.

This clonotype has ten or more counts. The chain is built from TRBV4-1 and TRBJ1-5, with D uncertain. CDR3 length: 15 amino acids. V lost 4 bases and J lost 0, with 10 bases in between. Germline assignment: CDR1 MGHRA and CDR2 YSYEKL. The CDR3 DNA is TGCGCCAGCAGCCTCGGACGCAATAGCAATCAGCCCCAGCATTTT. This sequence encodes CASSLGRNSNQPQHF.

This clonotype was counted between two and nine times. V usage is TRBV11-2 and J usage is TRBJ2-5; the D gene is possibly TRBD2 (5 bases). With 1 base removed from V and 1 base from J, the gap between germline ends came to 19 bases. Germline CDR1 is SGHAT and CDR2 is FQNNGV. This CDR3 has 18 amino acids. Written as DNA, the CDR3 is TGTGCCAGCAGCTTAGTCGGAAGAAGTACTAGGGCCCAAGAGACCCAGTACTTC. Its protein is CASSLVGRSTRAQETQYF.

This clonotype came up many times. The chain employs TRBV7-9 and TRBJ2-3, with D possibly matching TRBD1 (5 bases). This CDR3 comprises 15 residues. V lost 7 bases and J 1 base, leaving 15 bases between the germline ends. CDR1 is SEHNR, CDR2 FQNEAQ, per germline (reference sequence). The CDR3 DNA follows: TGTGCCAGCACCATTTCAGGGAAACGCACAGATACGCAGTATTTT. This encodes CASTISGKRTDTQYF.

The V and J genes are TRBV13 and TRBJ2-7; the match to TRBD1 covers 9 bases. V lost 1 base and J lost 3; bases outside the gene matches: 7. CDR3 length: 16 residues. Germline assignment: CDR1 PRHDT and CDR2 FYEKMQ (reference sequence). The DNA for the CDR3 is TGTGCCAGCAGCTTAGTCGGGACAGGGTGGCTCTACGAGCAGTACTTC. Its translation is CASSLVGTGWLYEQYF.

A few counts support this clonotype. The chain couples TRBV6-1 to TRBJ2-6; D is undetermined. V was trimmed by 5 bases and J by 0 bases, leaving 8 bases between them. CDR3 length: 15 residues. Germline CDR1 reads MNHNS; CDR2 reads SASEGT. CDR3 sequence (DNA): TGTGCCAGCAGTCGTGGGGACTCTGGGGCCAACGTCCTGACTTTC. Protein sequence: CASSRGDSGANVLTF.

This clonotype was counted many times. This chain joins TRBV20-1 and TRBJ2-5; D might be TRBD2 (5 bases). This CDR3 contains 15 residues. Between the trimmed V and J ends, which lost 1 base and 5 bases, there was a span of 17 bases. CDR1 is DFQATT and CDR2 is SNEGSKA in the germline V gene (reference sequence). As DNA, the CDR3 is TGCAGTGCTAGAGCACTAGGACGGTCAAGCGAGACCCAGTACTTC. Amino acid sequence: CSARALGRSSETQYF.

This clonotype was found a few times. This rearrangement joins TRBV20-1 to TRBJ2-4; maybe TRBD1 (6 bases). CDR3 length equals 16 residues. Germline lookup yields CDR1 DFQATT and CDR2 SNEGSKA (reference sequence). Trimming took off 0 bases at V and 1 base at J, with 13 bases between the two ends. The CDR3 reads CSARDPWGPAKNIQYF. The CDR3, as DNA: TGCAGTGCTAGAGATCCTTGGGGGCCGGCCAAAAACATTCAGTACTTC.

Concerning this clonotype: Germline is not matched at one junction end, which may reflect a read error. The rearrangement joins TRBV10-2 to TRBJ2-4; the D gene could be TRBD1 or TRBD2 (5 bases each). The CDR3 totals 13 residues. Germline values: CDR1 WSHSY, CDR2 SAAADI. The CDR3 DNA is TGCGCCGGCAGTGAGAGCAGGGAGAACATTCAGTACTTC. It codes for CAGSESRENIQYF.

This clonotype came up a few times. The rearrangement joins TRBV18 to TRBJ1-2; D is unclear. CDR1 is KGHSH and CDR2 is LQKENI in the germline V gene. The CDR3 runs to 12 residues. Trimming left V 1 base short and J 8 bases short, with 8 bases between. For the CDR3, the DNA is TGTGCCAGCTCACCACAGCAAGGAGGCTACACCTTC. Protein product: CASSPQQGGYTF.

The chain links TRBV7-2 to TRBJ2-1; TRBD2 matches at 9 bases. The ends lost 5 bases at V and 1 base at J; junction bases unmatched: 6. The germline CDR1 and CDR2 sequences are SGHTA and FQGNSA. The CDR3 totals 16 residues. This chain's CDR3 is CASSLTSGPSYNEQFF. The CDR3, as DNA: TGTGCCAGCAGCCTGACTAGCGGTCCTTCCTACAATGAGCAGTTCTTC.

This clonotype occurred a few times. The junction shows a germline mismatch at one end, possibly a read error. The chain combines TRBV19 with TRBJ2-3; 8 bases map to TRBD1. Germline-derived CDR1 and CDR2 are LNHDA and SQIVND (reference sequence). CDR3 length: 16 residues. The CDR3, as DNA: TGTGCCAGTAGTAAGGGGACAGGAGGGAGCACAGATGCGCAGTATTTT. Its protein product is CASSKGTGGSTDAQYF.

This clonotype was seen once. The gene calls are TRBV29-1 and TRBJ2-1, with 12 bases matching TRBD2. Trimming removed 3 bases from V and 7 bases from J; junction bases left unmatched: 10. The CDR3 extends over 16 amino acids. CDR1 SQVTM and CDR2 ANQGSEA come from the germline V gene. CDR3 sequence: CSVESRLAGVGNEQFF. CDR3 nucleotides: TGCAGCGTTGAGAGTAGACTAGCGGGAGTTGGTAATGAGCAGTTCTTC.

The V gene is TRBV9, the J gene TRBJ2-7; D is perhaps TRBD1 (5 bases). With 0 bases removed from V and 1 base from J, the gap between germline ends came to 8 bases. Germline assignment: CDR1 SGDLS and CDR2 YYNGEE. The length of the CDR3 is 14 residues. The CDR3 region has the DNA TGTGCCAGCAGCGTAGTGGCAGGGTCCTACGAGCAGTACTTC. Protein product: CASSVVAGSYEQYF.

This clonotype came up many times. The V and J genes are TRBV5-1 and TRBJ2-3; 8 nucleotides align to TRBD2. The CDR3 consists of 17 residues. After removal of 0 bases from V and 0 bases from J, the junction contained 6 bases not matched to a gene. Per the germline V gene, CDR1 is SGHRS and CDR2 is YFSETQ. CDR3 coding DNA: TGCGCCAGCAGCTTGGAGGCTAGCGGGTTTAGCACAGATACGCAGTATTTT. This translates into CASSLEASGFSTDTQYF.

This chain's CDR3 is CASSPTGALANSRYF. The CDR3 DNA reads TGTGCCAGCAGCCCGACAGGGGCTTTGGCGAATAGTCGGTACTTC. V usage is TRBV3-1 and J usage is TRBJ2-5; 8 nucleotides align to TRBD1. Germline CDR1 is LGHDT and CDR2 is YNNKEL (reference sequence). The CDR3 contains 15 residues. V dropped 4 bases and J dropped 13; count of bases not matched to a gene: 17.

This clonotype has more than one count but fewer than ten. V usage is TRBV19 and J usage is TRBJ1-2; 8 bases are shared with TRBD1. CDR3 size: 14 residues. Germline CDR1 LNHDA, CDR2 SQIVND (reference sequence). V shed 8 bases and J 2 bases; nucleotides not matched to a gene: 7. The CDR3 loop reads CASGRDRNNYGYTF. DNA for the CDR3: TGTGCCAGTGGTCGGGACAGGAACAACTATGGCTACACCTTC.

The V call is TRBV7-2, the J call TRBJ2-1, with 8 bases identical to TRBD2. The CDR3 covers 15 residues. CDR1 is SGHTA, CDR2 FQGNSA, per germline. J was trimmed by 10 bases and V by 1 base; bases with no gene match: 9. CDR3 bases: TGTGCCAGCAGCTTAGACGGGGGGGGAGAAAGCGAGCAGTTCTTC. This gives the protein CASSLDGGGESEQFF. Full variable domain (outside the CDR3, taken from reference TRBV7-2 and TRBJ2-1): GAGVSQSPSNKVTEKGKDVELRCDPISGHTALYWYRQSLGQGLEFLIYFQGNSAPDKSGLPSDRFSAERTGGSVSTLTIQRTQQEDSAVYLCASSLDGGGESEQFFGPGTRLTVL.

This clonotype showed up many times. V is TRBV30 and J is TRBJ1-2, with unresolved D. The CDR3 length is 14 residues. Germline CDR1 reads GTSNPN; CDR2 reads SVGIG (reference sequence). Trimming took 8 bases from V and 2 from J, leaving 18 bases between them. CDR3 loop: CARGREGGNYGYTF. In DNA form, the CDR3 reads TGTGCCCGAGGGCGGGAGGGAGGAAACTATGGCTACACCTTC.

This clonotype was counted at least ten times. The chain links TRBV6-1 to TRBJ1-3; no clear D gene. The CDR3 totals 15 residues. V lost 6 bases and J lost 0, with 12 bases in between. Germline V gene sequence: CDR1 MNHNS, CDR2 SASEGT. The DNA for the CDR3 is TGTGCCAGCAGCTACCAGGCAGACTCTGGAAACACCATATATTTT. It specifies CASSYQADSGNTIYF.

Many counts were recorded for this clonotype. V and J are TRBV9 and TRBJ2-2, with 8 bases that match TRBD2. V shed 3 bases and J 6 bases; nucleotides not matched to a gene: 10. CDR3 length: 16 amino acids. Per the germline V gene, CDR1 is SGDLS and CDR2 is YYNGEE. The CDR3 loop is CASSATGTSLSGELFF. CDR3 DNA: TGTGCCAGCAGCGCAACCGGGACTAGTCTCTCCGGGGAGCTGTTTTTT.

As to this clonotype: A much larger clonotype is one base distant, so this may be a read error. The chain couples TRBV7-2 to TRBJ2-1; 7 bases fit TRBD2. The CDR3 sequence is 15 residues long. Germline V gene data show CDR1 as SGHTA and CDR2 as FQGNSA. For the CDR3, the DNA is TGTGCCAGCAGCCGCAGCGGGGACTCCTACAATGAGCGGTTCTTC. Encoded protein: CASSRSGDSYNERFF.

V is TRBV5-1 and J is TRBJ2-3; 12 bases align to TRBD2. Germline CDR1 reads SGHRS; CDR2 reads YFSETQ. The CDR3 runs to 17 residues. V was pared by 2 bases and J by 2 bases, with 6 bases of the junction left unmatched. The CDR3 loop is CASSLGRTSGNTDTQYF. The DNA of the CDR3 is TGCGCCAGCAGCTTAGGGAGGACTAGCGGGAACACAGATACGCAGTATTTT.